This is a list of T cell receptor beta chains from one sample in a study of regulatory T cells in long-lasting Graves disease. TCRdb itself ran the multiplex PCR reads through MiXCR, one entry per CDR3 protein. This table holds hundreds of thousands of distinct CDR3 sequences, around a sixth found once. Sample: peripheral blood mononuclear cells (PBMCs), taken at new diagnosis, from a patient treated with antithyroid drugs. These receptors were taken from a female donor with Graves disease. The CDR3 runs from the conserved cysteine through the conserved F or W. The order of the fields is clone size, V gene, J gene, CDR3 protein. Size tells how often a clone was seen (once, few, many) or the class of an expanded clone, and some rows leave it out.

NA	TRBV19	TRBJ1-6	CASSIDRGGNSPLHF
many	TRBV5-1	TRBJ2-1	CASSFIIGEDGRNEQFF
many	TRBV7-2	TRBJ2-3	CASSDTDTQYF
many	TRBV10-3	TRBJ2-1	CAISEQTKLTGTIQQFF
NA	TRBV6-4	TRBJ2-2	CASSYTATGELFF
many	TRBV5-1	TRBJ1-1	CASTLGPRNTEAFF
NA	TRBV5-6	TRBJ2-7	CASSLTSQLSYEQYF
many	TRBV28	TRBJ2-7	CASRAKDRSYEQYF
many	TRBV12-3/TRBV12-4	TRBJ1-2	CASSLDSGTGYTF
many	TRBV13	TRBJ2-7	CASSLSPGVEQYF
many	TRBV7-9	TRBJ2-2	CASSSGLAGGAGGELFF
many	TRBV12-3/TRBV12-4	TRBJ2-1	CASSPGQGGNEQFF
many	TRBV2	TRBJ1-2	CASTPRDRVDGYTF
many	TRBV5-6	TRBJ2-7	CASRGTGATYEQYF
NA	TRBV27	TRBJ2-7	CASSPPGQEGVYEQYF
many	TRBV27	TRBJ2-2	CASKGAGDTGELFF
many	TRBV2	TRBJ2-3	CAKKGDWDTDTQYF
many	TRBV6-2/TRBV6-3	TRBJ1-2	CASRGQGGYGYTF
many	TRBV6-5	TRBJ2-1	CASSYSAGSSYNEQFF
many	TRBV2	TRBJ2-3	CASNVSPASTDTQYF
many	TRBV5-1	TRBJ2-1	CASSLTGQGASRLNNEQFF
many	TRBV2	TRBJ1-1	CASSEARGQPKAFF
many	TRBV7-2	TRBJ2-5	CASSRSETQYF
many	TRBV7-9	TRBJ2-1	CASSLTQGSYNEQFF
many	TRBV7-2	TRBJ1-1	CASSLAAVEAFF
NA	TRBV9	TRBJ2-3	CASGRAGATDTQYF